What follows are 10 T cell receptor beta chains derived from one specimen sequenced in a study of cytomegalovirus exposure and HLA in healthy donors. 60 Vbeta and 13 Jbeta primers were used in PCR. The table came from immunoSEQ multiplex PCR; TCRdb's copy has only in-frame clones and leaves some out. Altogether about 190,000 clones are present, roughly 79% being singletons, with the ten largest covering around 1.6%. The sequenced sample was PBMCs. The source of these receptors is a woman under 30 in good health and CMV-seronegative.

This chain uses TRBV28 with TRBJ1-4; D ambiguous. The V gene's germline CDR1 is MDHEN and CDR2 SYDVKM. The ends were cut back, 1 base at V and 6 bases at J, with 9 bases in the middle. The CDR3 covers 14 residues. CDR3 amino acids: CASSLLTEDEKLFF. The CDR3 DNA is TGTGCCAGCAGTTTATTAACTGAGGATGAAAAACTGTTTTTT.

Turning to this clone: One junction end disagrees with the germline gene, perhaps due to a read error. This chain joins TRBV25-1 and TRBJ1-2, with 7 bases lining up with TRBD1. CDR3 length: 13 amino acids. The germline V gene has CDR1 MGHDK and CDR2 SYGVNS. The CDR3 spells CASCPGQSYGHTF. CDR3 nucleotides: TGTGCCAGCTGCCCGGGACAGAGCTATGGCCACACCTTC.

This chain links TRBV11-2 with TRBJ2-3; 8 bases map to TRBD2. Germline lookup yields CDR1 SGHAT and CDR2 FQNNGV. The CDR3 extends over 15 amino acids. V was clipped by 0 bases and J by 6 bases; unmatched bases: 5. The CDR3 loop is CASSLDGRAGDTQYF. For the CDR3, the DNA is TGTGCCAGCAGCTTAGACGGGAGGGCCGGGGATACGCAGTATTTT.

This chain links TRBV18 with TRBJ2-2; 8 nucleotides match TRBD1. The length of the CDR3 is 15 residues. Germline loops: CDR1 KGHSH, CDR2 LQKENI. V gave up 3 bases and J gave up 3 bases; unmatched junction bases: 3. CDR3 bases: TGTGCCAGCTCACCGGACAGGGCGGACACCGGGGAGCTGTTTTTT. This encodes CASSPDRADTGELFF.

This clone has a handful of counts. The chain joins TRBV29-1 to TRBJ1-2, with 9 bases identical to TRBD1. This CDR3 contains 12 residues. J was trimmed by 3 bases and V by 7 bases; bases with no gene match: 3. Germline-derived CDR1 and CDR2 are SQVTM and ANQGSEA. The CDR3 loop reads CSARDRDYGYTF. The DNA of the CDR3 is TGCAGCGCCCGGGACAGGGACTATGGCTACACCTTC.

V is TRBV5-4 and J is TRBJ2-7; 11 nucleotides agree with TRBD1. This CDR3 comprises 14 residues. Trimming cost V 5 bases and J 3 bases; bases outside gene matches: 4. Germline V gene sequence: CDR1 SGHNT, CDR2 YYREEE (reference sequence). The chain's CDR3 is CASSRDRGNYEQYF. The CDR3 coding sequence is TGTGCCAGCAGTCGGGACAGGGGGAACTACGAGCAGTACTTC.

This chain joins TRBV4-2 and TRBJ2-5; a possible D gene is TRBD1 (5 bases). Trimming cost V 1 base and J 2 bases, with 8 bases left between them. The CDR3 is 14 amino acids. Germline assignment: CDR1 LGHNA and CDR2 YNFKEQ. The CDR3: CASSQGTSQETQYF. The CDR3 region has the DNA TGTGCCAGCAGCCAAGGGACATCTCAAGAGACCCAGTACTTC.

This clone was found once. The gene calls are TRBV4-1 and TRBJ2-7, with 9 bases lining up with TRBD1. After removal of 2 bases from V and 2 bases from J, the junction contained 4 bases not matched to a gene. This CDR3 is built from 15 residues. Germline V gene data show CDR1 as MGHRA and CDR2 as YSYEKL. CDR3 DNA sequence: TGCGCCAGCAGCCAAAAGACAGGGGGAGCCTACGAGCAGTACTTC. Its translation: CASSQKTGGAYEQYF.

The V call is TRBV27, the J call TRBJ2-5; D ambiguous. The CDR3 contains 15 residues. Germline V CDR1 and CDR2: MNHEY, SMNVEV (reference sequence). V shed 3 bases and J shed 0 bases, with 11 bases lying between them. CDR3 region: CASSFSRRNQETQYF. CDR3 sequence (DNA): TGTGCCAGCAGTTTTAGCCGCAGAAACCAAGAGACCCAGTACTTC.

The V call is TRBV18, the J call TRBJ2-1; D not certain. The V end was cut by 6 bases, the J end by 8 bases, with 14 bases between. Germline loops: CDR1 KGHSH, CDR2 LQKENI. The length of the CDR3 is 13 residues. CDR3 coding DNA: TGTGCCAGCTCTCCCCCTGCGGCGTATGAGCAGTTCTTC. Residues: CASSPPAAYEQFF.